These 13 T cell receptor beta chains originate from one sample sequenced in a study of T cells after yellow fever vaccination. TCRdb independently ran MiXCR on the 5' RACE reads; one entry per CDR3 protein. The sample lists 450,000 to 550,000 distinct CDR3 sequences, about a fifth occurring once. Material: PBMCs, obtained 15 days after the yellow fever booster vaccination. These receptors were taken from a young man who received the YFV17D yellow fever vaccine.

This clonotype was counted many times. This rearrangement joins TRBV20-1 to TRBJ2-1; 8 bases match TRBD1. The length of the CDR3 is 13 residues. Germline V gene lookup returns CDR1 DFQATT and CDR2 SNEGSKA (reference sequence). The V segment lost 6 bases and the J segment 7 bases; nucleotides outside the gene matches: 8. The CDR3, as DNA: TGCAGTGCCCCAGGACAGGGTGGGAATGAGCAGTTCTTC. Its protein product is CSAPGQGGNEQFF.

The rearrangement uses TRBV14 and TRBJ2-3; D is unresolved. From germline, CDR1 is SGHDN and CDR2 FVKESK. The CDR3 runs to 14 residues. Deletions cut 1 base from V and 4 bases from J, with 9 bases between. DNA for the CDR3: TGTGCCAGCAGCCAAGTTCCAGTCGCAGATACGCAGTATTTT. This encodes CASSQVPVADTQYF.

The gene calls are TRBV20-1 and TRBJ2-1, with a weak D call TRBD2 (6 bases). Germline assignment: CDR1 DFQATT and CDR2 SNEGSKA (reference sequence). Trimming cost V 5 bases and J 6 bases, with 14 bases left between them. The CDR3 has 13 amino acids. The CDR3 here is CSADIGTRNEQFF. The CDR3, as DNA: TGCAGTGCTGACATCGGGACTCGCAATGAGCAGTTCTTC.

This sequence joins TRBV12-3 or TRBV12-4 and TRBJ2-5; tentative D call: TRBD1 (5 bases). This CDR3 region has 13 residues. V lost 4 bases to trimming and J lost 4 bases, with 10 bases between them. The CDR3 DNA sequence: TGTGCCAGCAGTTCAGGGTGCACAGAGACCCAGTACTTC. Encoded protein: CASSSGCTETQYF.

In this sample, this clonotype turned up a few times. The J gene is TRBJ2-7, the V gene TRBV20-1, with 12 bases fitting TRBD2. In germline, CDR1 is DFQATT, CDR2 SNEGSKA (reference sequence). The length of the CDR3 is 13 residues. V shed 6 bases and J 5 bases; nucleotides not matched to a gene: 5. CDR3 sequence: CSATSGRTHEQYF. The CDR3 coding sequence is TGCAGTGCAACTAGCGGGAGGACCCACGAGCAGTACTTC.

The rearrangement links TRBV5-6 to TRBJ2-2, with 7 nucleotides matching TRBD1. This CDR3 comprises 15 residues. Unmatched junction bases numbered 11, after V lost 5 bases and J lost 7 bases. Germline V lookup: CDR1 SGHDT, CDR2 YYEEEE. The CDR3 DNA sequence: TGTGCCAGCAGACGTACAGGGGTTTCGGACGGGGAGCTGTTTTTT. Residues: CASRRTGVSDGELFF.

The gene calls are TRBV7-2 and TRBJ2-5; TRBD2 matches at 14 bases. CDR3 size: 14 residues. The V and J ends lost 11 bases and 5 bases, in that order; junction bases with no gene match: 7. Germline V lookup: CDR1 SGHTA, CDR2 FQGNSA. CDR3 sequence reads: CAGGTSGSTETQYF. The DNA for the CDR3 is TGTGCCGGTGGGACTAGCGGGAGTACCGAGACCCAGTACTTC. Full variable domain (missing parts from reference TRBV7-2 and TRBJ2-5): GAGVSQSPSNKVTEKGKDVELRCDPISGHTALYWYRQSLGQGLEFLIYFQGNSAPDKSGLPSDRFSAERTGGSVSTLTIQRTQQEDSAVYLCAGGTSGSTETQYFGPGTRLLVL.

This clonotype was observed a handful of times. CDR3 sequence: CASSFRQGTYTDTQYF. DNA for the CDR3: TGTGCCAGCAGTTTTCGACAGGGGACCTACACAGATACGCAGTATTTT. The V call is TRBV6-5, the J call TRBJ2-3; 8 positions match TRBD1. From germline, CDR1 is MNHEY and CDR2 SVGAGI. The ends lost 4 bases at V and 2 bases at J; junction bases unmatched: 8. The CDR3 covers 16 residues.

This clonotype was seen repeatedly, ten times or more. V is TRBV7-2 and J is TRBJ2-7, with a tentative D call TRBD2 (7 bases). The germline V gene has CDR1 SGHTA and CDR2 FQGNSA. V was clipped by 4 bases and J by 4 bases, with 20 bases between them. The CDR3 is 16 residues long. The CDR3 loop is CASSSQGGAALYEQYF. DNA for the CDR3: TGTGCCAGCAGCTCCCAAGGGGGGGCCGCCTTGTACGAGCAGTACTTC. Full variable domain (remainder filled in from reference TRBV7-2 and TRBJ2-7): GAGVSQSPSNKVTEKGKDVELRCDPISGHTALYWYRQSLGQGLEFLIYFQGNSAPDKSGLPSDRFSAERTGGSVSTLTIQRTQQEDSAVYLCASSSQGGAALYEQYFGPGTRLTVT.

This chain joins TRBV7-2 and TRBJ2-2; D might be TRBD1 or TRBD2, each matching 7 bases. The CDR3 has 16 residues. Trimming removed 5 bases from V and 4 bases from J, with 17 bases in between. Germline CDR1 reads SGHTA; CDR2 reads FQGNSA. Here the CDR3 reads CASSENRGGFTGELFF. The CDR3 nucleotides read TGTGCCAGCAGCGAAAACAGGGGAGGGTTCACCGGGGAGCTGTTTTTT.

There are a few counts of this clonotype. The chain is built from TRBV29-1 and TRBJ2-2; D may match TRBD1 or TRBD2 (5 bases each). The V end was cut by 2 bases, the J end by 3 bases, with 16 bases between. This CDR3 is 16 amino acids long. Germline loops: CDR1 SQVTM, CDR2 ANQGSEA. The CDR3, as DNA: TGCAGCGTTGAAACTTCCCCCGGGGCATACACCGGGGAGCTGTTTTTT. It codes for CSVETSPGAYTGELFF.

This clonotype was seen a few times. The J gene is TRBJ2-1, the V gene TRBV15, with 13 bases matching TRBD2. V lost 5 bases and J lost 10; bases outside the gene matches: 11. From germline, CDR1 is LNHNV and CDR2 YYDKDF (reference sequence). This CDR3 is 16 amino acids long. CDR3: CATSLYAGTSGMEQFF. CDR3 nucleotide sequence: TGTGCCACCAGCCTCTACGCCGGGACTAGCGGGATGGAGCAGTTCTTC.

This clonotype was seen many times. The V and J genes are TRBV7-9 and TRBJ1-5; 7 bases align to TRBD1. Germline V gives CDR1 SEHNR, CDR2 FQNEAQ (reference sequence). The CDR3 runs to 14 residues. The ends lost 9 bases at V and 3 bases at J; junction bases unmatched: 8. CDR3 loop: CARGTGTVNQPQHF. The CDR3 bases are TGTGCCAGGGGTACCGGGACAGTCAATCAGCCCCAGCATTTT. Supplemented by reference TRBV7-9 and TRBJ1-5, the full variable domain reads DTGVSQNPRHKITKRGQNVTFRCDPISEHNRLYWYRQTLGQGPEFLTYFQNEAQLEKSRLLSDRFSAERPKGSFSTLEIQRTEQGDSAMYLCARGTGTVNQPQHFGDGTRLSIL.